The text below deals with one TCR beta chain. This record belongs to a study of blood T cell repertoires in COVID-19. The Seattle site enrolled patients during active infection and followed them longitudinally. The V gene end was trimmed by 0 bases and the J gene end by 1 base; junction bases not matched to a gene: 6. Germline values: CDR1 SGHRS, CDR2 YFSETQ. This CDR3 has 18 amino acids. Authors' processing steps: It was from reference gene primer amplification that nucleated cell counts were estimated. The repertoire was sequenced with immunoSEQ multiplex PCR; TCRdb's copy has only in-frame clones and lacks some. V and J calls and clone size follow that table, whereas D and trimming were derived from the DNA. The sample includes tens of thousands of clones, roughly 76% of them seen just once.

The sequencing input was peripheral blood. V is TRBV5-1 and J is TRBJ2-7, with 14 bases lining up with TRBD2. The clonotype originates from a man aged 80 or over with COVID-19, enrolled during active disease. CDR3 nucleotides: TGCGCCAGCAGCTTGGCCGGGACTAGCGGGGGCCATTCCTACGAGCAGTACTTC. This gives the protein CASSLAGTSGGHSYEQYF.